These T cell receptor beta chains were read from a single sample in a study of T cell repertoires in cytomegalovirus infection. Antigens of these TCRs are unknown. TCRdb re-called the reads with MiXCR, one entry per CDR3 protein. The repertoire consists of about 900,000 distinct CDR3 sequences, with roughly 30% occurring once and the leading ten covering roughly 13%. Material: cultured CD8+ T cells from PBMCs, obtained from culture after CMV antigen stimulation. These receptors came from a human donor in good health (CMV status not recorded). Some clones in this sample may be carry-over from other donors' samples. Each CDR3 is given with its conserved first and last residue. D genes are given only for firm matches. Clone sizes are given selectively: once, few, many, or a class where the clone is expanded.

J: TRBJ2-6; size: few; V: TRBV20-1; D: -; DNA: TGCAGTGCAACTCAAGGGCGGGACACCGTCTTTTTCCCTGGGGCCAACGTCCTGACTTTC; CDR3: CSATQGRDTVFFPGANVLTF
J: TRBJ2-7; size: few; V: TRBV19; D: -; DNA: TGTGCCAGTAGTATTGGGAGGGGGCCTCCCTACGAGCAGTACTTC; CDR3: CASSIGRGPPYEQYF
J: TRBJ2-1; size: -; V: TRBV5-6; D: TRBD1; DNA: TGTGCCAGCAGCTACCCGACAGGGGAAGGGGATGAGCAGTTCTTC; CDR3: CASSYPTGEGDEQFF
J: TRBJ2-1; size: -; V: TRBV7-3; D: TRBD2; DNA: TGTGTCAGCAGCCCCATCACGGGGGGCTACAATGAGCAGTTCTTC; CDR3: CVSSPITGGYNEQFF
J: TRBJ1-4; size: -; V: TRBV7-9; D: TRBD1; DNA: TGTGCCAGCTCCGGGGCAGGGGGAATAGACGAAAAACTGTTTTTT; CDR3: CASSGAGGIDEKLFF
J: TRBJ1-1; size: -; V: TRBV6-6; D: -; DNA: TGTGCCAGCAGTTTCGATACCCGGGACATCAGAGAAGCTTTCTTT; CDR3: CASSFDTRDIREAFF
J: TRBJ2-3; size: -; V: TRBV5-4; D: TRBD2; DNA: TGTGTCACCTTAGCGGGGGGCGGCACAGATACGCAGTATTTT; CDR3: CVTLAGGGTDTQYF
J: TRBJ2-1; size: -; V: TRBV28; D: -; DNA: TGTGTCAGCAGCATAACCAGGCTAGATCCCAATGAGCAGTTCTTC; CDR3: CVSSITRLDPNEQFF
J: TRBJ2-3; size: -; V: TRBV5-1; D: -; DNA: TGCGCCAGCAGCGATGACAGGGAGGCAAAAGATACGCAGTATTTT; CDR3: CASSDDREAKDTQYF
J: TRBJ2-1; size: many; V: TRBV7-2; D: -; DNA: TGTGCCAGCAGCGGGGGCCCCCCCAATGAGCAGTTCTTC; CDR3: CASSGGPPNEQFF
J: TRBJ1-4; size: few; V: TRBV7-9; D: -; DNA: TGTGCCAGCAGCCAACCAGGCAGGGCAACTAATGAAAAACTGTTTTTT; CDR3: CASSQPGRATNEKLFF
J: TRBJ2-3; size: -; V: TRBV7-9; D: -; DNA: TGTGCCGGCAGCTCTGGTCGTGAAAGCACAGATACGCAGTATTTT; CDR3: CAGSSGRESTDTQYF
J: TRBJ2-2; size: few; V: TRBV12-3/TRBV12-4; D: TRBD2; DNA: TGTGCCAGCAGTCCTAGCGGGGAGTCGATATACACCGGGGAGCTGTTTTTT; CDR3: CASSPSGESIYTGELFF
J: TRBJ2-7; size: -; V: TRBV5-1; D: TRBD1; DNA: TGCGCCAGCAGCTTGGAGGGACAGGTTTCCTACGAGCAGTACTTC; CDR3: CASSLEGQVSYEQYF
J: TRBJ2-7; size: many; V: TRBV7-6; D: -; DNA: TGTGCCAGCAGCACGACAGATAACTCCTACGAGCAGTACTTC; CDR3: CASSTTDNSYEQYF
J: TRBJ1-4; size: -; V: TRBV29-1; D: TRBD1; DNA: TGCAGCGTTGAAGATCGGGACAGGGTGGGTGAAAAACTGTTTTTT; CDR3: CSVEDRDRVGEKLFF
J: TRBJ2-3; size: few; V: TRBV6-1; D: -; DNA: TGTGCCAGCAGTGAAGTGAGCGGGTCAAGCACAGATACGCAGTATTTT; CDR3: CASSEVSGSSTDTQYF
J: TRBJ2-7; size: -; V: TRBV4-1; D: -; DNA: TGCGCCAGCAGCCAAGAAACAGTCTACGAGCAGTACTTC; CDR3: CASSQETVYEQYF
J: TRBJ2-1; size: many; V: TRBV7-2; D: -; DNA: TGTGCCAGCAGCTTACAGGGGTTTGAGCAGTTCTTC; CDR3: CASSLQGFEQFF
J: TRBJ2-4; size: -; V: TRBV20-1; D: -; DNA: TGCAGTGCTAGAGCGGCTATAGGCAAAAACATTCAGTACTTC; CDR3: CSARAAIGKNIQYF
J: TRBJ2-1; size: few; V: TRBV7-2; D: TRBD2; DNA: TGTGCCAGCAGCGGACTAGCGGGGGAAGGGCAGTTCTTC; CDR3: CASSGLAGEGQFF
J: TRBJ2-2; size: -; V: TRBV12-5; D: -; DNA: TGTGCTAGTCCTTCCTATTCCGGGGAGCTGTTTTTT; CDR3: CASPSYSGELFF